The 17 T cell receptor beta chains presented below share a single source sample, sequenced in a study of blood T cells in healthy people across ages. The authors ran a second PCR of about 7 to 11 cycles using a sample-barcoded 5' primer and a J-beta primer mix. TCRdb fed the 5' RACE reads into MiXCR, producing one record per CDR3 protein. The sample lists over a million distinct CDR3 sequences; 55% to 75% were seen once. Specimen: blood. The receptor source for this set is a man between 18 and 29 years old in good health.

CDR3 sequence (DNA): TGCGCCAGCAGCCCCCGCCCATTAGGGACAGTTAACTATGGCTACACCTTC. As protein: CASSPRPLGTVNYGYTF. The chain joins TRBV4-1 to TRBJ1-2; TRBD1 aligns across 7 bases. Unmatched junction bases numbered 12, after V lost 4 bases and J lost 1 base. Germline V gene data show CDR1 as MGHRA and CDR2 as YSYEKL. This CDR3 is 17 amino acids long.

The sample holds a few counts of this clonotype. This chain connects TRBV7-8 to TRBJ2-5, with D possibly being TRBD1 (6 bases). This CDR3 has 19 residues. V lost 5 bases to trimming and J lost 7 bases, with 32 bases between them. The germline V gene has CDR1 SGHVS and CDR2 FQNEAQ. CDR3 amino acids: CASSLDSESLDSTFRTQYF. CDR3 nucleotide sequence: TGTGCCAGCAGCCTAGATTCGGAATCCTTGGACAGTACCTTTAGGACCCAGTACTTC.

V and J are TRBV6-9 and TRBJ2-4; D may be TRBD2 (6 bases). Germline CDR1 reads MNHGY; CDR2 reads SVAAGI. The CDR3 extends over 15 amino acids. V was cut by 4 bases and J by 8 bases, with 18 bases left in between. In nucleotides, the CDR3 is TGTGCCAGCAGTTGGCGCAGGGAGGTAGTAGACATTCAGTACTTC. Translating it yields CASSWRREVVDIQYF.

The chain links TRBV2 to TRBJ2-4; no definite D call. V was trimmed by 4 bases and J by 0 bases, leaving 13 bases between them. CDR3 length: 16 residues. Germline lookup yields CDR1 SNHLY and CDR2 FYNNEI. CDR3 bases: TGTGCCAGCAGTGCTGCCAGCTCTCTAGCCAAAAACATTCAGTACTTC. It specifies CASSAASSLAKNIQYF.

The V gene is TRBV20-1, the J gene TRBJ2-7; D is possibly TRBD1 (6 bases). Per germline, CDR1 DFQATT and CDR2 SNEGSKA (reference sequence). The length of the CDR3 is 15 residues. Trimming cost V 3 bases and J 3 bases, with 18 bases left between them. The CDR3 coding sequence is TGCAGTGCTAGGGTGGACCGGGACATCGGCTACGAGCAGTACTTC. Translating it yields CSARVDRDIGYEQYF.

The genes are TRBV29-1 and TRBJ2-3; D unclear. Trimming took off 6 bases at V and 1 base at J, with 5 bases between the two ends. Germline CDR1 reads SQVTM; CDR2 reads ANQGSEA. The CDR3 has 11 residues. CDR3 residues: CSVTRTDTQYF. The CDR3 coding sequence is TGCAGCGTGACTCGCACAGATACGCAGTATTTT.

The chain carries TRBV6-5 and TRBJ2-3, with 7 positions matching TRBD2. With V trimmed by 5 bases and J by 8 bases, 7 bases remained unmatched. Germline loops: CDR1 MNHEY, CDR2 SVGAGI. The CDR3 is made up of 13 amino acids. CDR3 DNA: TGTGCCAGCAGTCCCGGGGAGGGAGTTACGCAGTATTTT. Translation gives CASSPGEGVTQYF.

The V call is TRBV4-1, the J call TRBJ1-2, with D perhaps matching TRBD1 (5 bases). CDR3 length equals 14 residues. Between the trimmed V and J ends, which lost 0 bases and 12 bases, there was a span of 17 bases. The germline CDR1 and CDR2 sequences are MGHRA and YSYEKL. The DNA of the CDR3 is TGCGCCAGCAGCCAAGATTCCAGGGCAAGGGTAGACACCTTC. Protein: CASSQDSRARVDTF.

This clonotype was counted a few times. The rearrangement joins TRBV2 to TRBJ2-5; TRBD1 matches at 9 bases. Germline V CDR1 and CDR2: SNHLY, FYNNEI. This CDR3 is built from 14 residues. Unmatched junction bases numbered 5, after V lost 5 bases and J lost 4 bases. CDR3 loop: CASSKPTGGETQYF. The CDR3, as DNA: TGTGCCAGCAGTAAGCCGACAGGGGGAGAGACCCAGTACTTC.

This clonotype was counted once. The chain employs TRBV7-9 and TRBJ1-5; D is unresolved. The length of the CDR3 is 15 residues. CDR1 and CDR2 from the germline V gene are SEHNR and FQNEAQ (reference sequence). V was shortened by 2 bases and J by 2 bases, with 10 bases between the two germline ends. The CDR3 nucleotides are TGTGCCAGCAGCTTAAGCACGGAACGCAATCAGCCCCAGCATTTT. It yields the protein CASSLSTERNQPQHF. The complete variable domain, with remaining parts taken from reference TRBV7-9 and TRBJ1-5, reads DTGVSQNPRHKITKRGQNVTFRCDPISEHNRLYWYRQTLGQGPEFLTYFQNEAQLEKSRLLSDRFSAERPKGSFSTLEIQRTEQGDSAMYLCASSLSTERNQPQHFGDGTRLSIL.

The chain is built from TRBV20-1 and TRBJ2-1; possible D gene TRBD2, 5 bases. Germline V CDR1 and CDR2: DFQATT, SNEGSKA (reference sequence). Trimming pared 6 bases from V and 0 bases from J, leaving 21 bases between. This CDR3 has 17 residues. CDR3 sequence reads: CSAEDQRASASYNEQFF. The DNA for the CDR3 is TGCAGTGCCGAAGATCAGAGGGCCAGTGCCTCCTACAATGAGCAGTTCTTC.

As regards this clonotype: An end of the junction does not agree with germline; a read error may underlie this. CDR3 in DNA: TGCGCCAGCAGCCAAGACACAGCGGGGCGAACCTTT. Amino acids: CASSQDTAGRTF. The J gene is TRBJ1-1, the V gene TRBV4-3; possible D gene TRBD1, 5 bases. The CDR3 runs 12 residues. Germline CDR1 LGHNA, CDR2 YSLEER.

The J gene is TRBJ2-1, the V gene TRBV20-1, with 8 bases matching TRBD2. The germline gives CDR1 DFQATT, CDR2 SNEGSKA (reference sequence). The CDR3 sequence is 12 residues long. Trimming took 3 bases from V and 11 from J; bases not matched to a gene: 6. The CDR3 loop is CSASTSGTQQFF. CDR3 bases: TGCAGTGCTAGCACTAGCGGAACCCAGCAGTTCTTC.

The rearrangement uses TRBV2 and TRBJ2-5; weak D call: TRBD2 (6 bases). V gave up 7 bases and J gave up 11 bases, with 23 bases separating them. The V gene's germline CDR1 is SNHLY and CDR2 FYNNEI. This CDR3 region has 14 residues. As DNA, the CDR3 is TGTGCCAGCAAGGAGGCGACTAGGGACGATGAGCAGTACTTC. Translated: CASKEATRDDEQYF.

This chain links TRBV4-3 with TRBJ2-1; no definite D call. The V end lost 7 bases, the J end lost 7 bases, and 11 bases lay between the germline ends. Germline V gene sequence: CDR1 LGHNA, CDR2 YSLEER. The CDR3 length is 12 residues. The CDR3: CASMSAWNEQFF. The DNA for the CDR3 is TGCGCCAGCATGTCTGCGTGGAATGAGCAGTTCTTC.

Points on this clonotype: The germline gene is not matched at one end of the junction; a read error may be the cause. The genes are TRBV15 and TRBJ2-2, with 11 bases matching TRBD1. This CDR3 region has 21 residues. Per the germline V gene, CDR1 is LNHNV and CDR2 is YYDKDF (reference sequence). The CDR3 spells CATSRGRGGTGGVRNTGGLFF. The CDR3 DNA is TGTGCCACCAGCAGGGGTAGAGGTGGGACAGGGGGTGTCCGGAACACCGGGGGGCTGTTTTTT.

This clonotype was detected a few times. The rearrangement uses TRBV28 and TRBJ2-7, with 10 bases matching TRBD1. CDR3 length equals 15 residues. CDR1 and CDR2 (germline): MDHEN, SYDVKM. V was clipped by 4 bases and J by 3 bases; unmatched bases: 6. The CDR3 DNA is TGTGCCAGCAGTTCCTCCGGGACAGGGGTCTACGAGCAGTACTTC. This translates into CASSSSGTGVYEQYF.